This TCR beta chain emerged from a study of shared clonotypes between healthy human individuals. Overall study findings and caveats: Exclusively blood specimens were collected; tissue repertoires likely differ.

All of the donors resided in Nashville, Tennessee, and each was a Caucasian adult. A remark on this clone: Antigen specificity is unknown.

This CDR3 region has 14 residues. V gave up 1 base and J gave up 0 bases, with 6 bases separating them. Per the germline V gene, CDR1 is SEHNR and CDR2 is FQNEAQ (reference sequence). Execution of the assay was at deep level. Data came from immunoSEQ multiplex PCR; TCRdb stores just in-frame clones and leaves some out. The table shows roughly 500,000 clones, with about 85% occurring only once. The receptor comes from a woman in her forties in good health. Some clones in this sample may be carry-over from other donors' samples. The chain employs TRBV7-9 and TRBJ1-2; D uncertain. Sequences were obtained from PBMCs. For the CDR3, the DNA is TGTGCCAGCAGCTTAGAGGGAGCTAACTATGGCTACACCTTC. Its protein product is CASSLEGANYGYTF.